This TCR beta chain was observed in a study of blood T cell repertoires in COVID-19. Clones were read by immunoSEQ multiplex PCR, and TCRdb kept only the in-frame ones, dropping some. Among 45,000 to 65,000 clones listed, approximately 83% were seen once. Input material: peripheral blood. This TCR was recovered from a man aged 40-49 years with acute or convalescent COVID-19.

The CDR3 nucleotides are TGTGCCAGCAGCTCGGGATCTTATACGCAGTATTTT. This translates into CASSSGSYTQYF. This chain joins TRBV7-9 and TRBJ2-3; weak D call: TRBD2 (5 bases). This CDR3 region has 12 residues. Looked up from germline, CDR1 is SEHNR and CDR2 is FQNEAQ (reference sequence). V was trimmed by 4 bases and J by 7 bases, leaving 9 bases between them.